Given below is one TCR beta chain in context. This sample was included in a study of shared clonotypes between healthy human individuals. This table comes from immunoSEQ multiplex PCR, and its TCRdb copy is limited to in-frame clones, with some not included. Here the sample spans 2 million to 2.5 million clones, approximately 96% being singletons. The J segment lost 11 bases and the V segment lost 0 bases, leaving 16 bases of the junction unmatched. Germline CDR1 and CDR2: MNHNY and SVGAGI (reference sequence). The CDR3 covers 16 residues. The material sequenced was naive CD4+ T cells sorted from blood. Subset described: CD45RA+ positively selected. This receptor was identified in a young man in good health. V is TRBV6-6 and J is TRBJ2-7; 7 nucleotides line up with TRBD2. CDR3 protein: CASSYSNMASGVMEYF. DNA for the CDR3: TGTGCCAGCAGTTACTCGAATATGGCTAGCGGAGTGATGGAGTACTTC.